A single sample gave rise to the 18 T cell receptor beta chains below, sequenced in a study of cytomegalovirus exposure and HLA in healthy donors. The PCR used 60 Vbeta and 13 Jbeta primers. Profiled with immunoSEQ multiplex PCR; TCRdb holds only in-frame clones, not every one. The sample carries 140,000 to 150,000 clones, 78% recorded once. Input material: PBMCs. The receptors were sampled from a female donor in good health and CMV-seronegative.

The rearrangement uses TRBV28 and TRBJ1-4, with a tentative D call TRBD1 (6 bases). The CDR3 has 14 residues. Germline-derived CDR1 and CDR2 are MDHEN and SYDVKM. Deletions cut 3 bases from V and 8 bases from J, with 13 bases between. The CDR3 loop is CASSLSRGREKLFF. The CDR3 DNA is TGTGCCAGCAGTTTGTCCAGGGGCCGGGAAAAACTGTTTTTT.

J is TRBJ1-2 and V is TRBV4-1; D is unresolved. CDR1 is MGHRA, CDR2 YSYEKL, per germline. Trimming removed 2 bases at V and 6 bases at J, with 13 bases between. This CDR3 is built from 14 residues. The chain's CDR3 is CASSQRLGGDGYTF. The CDR3 DNA reads TGCGCCAGCAGCCAACGGCTGGGAGGCGATGGCTACACCTTC.

V usage is TRBV5-1 and J usage is TRBJ2-7; D is perhaps TRBD2 (6 bases). This CDR3 contains 13 residues. The germline gives CDR1 SGHRS, CDR2 YFSETQ. V lost 4 bases, J lost 2 bases, and 10 bases lay in between. The CDR3 DNA sequence: TGCGCCAGCAGCCCCCGGGAGACCTACGAGCAGTACTTC. Its protein is CASSPRETYEQYF.

The chain uses TRBV5-1 and TRBJ2-5, with D maybe TRBD2 (5 bases). The CDR3 has 14 residues. Looked up from germline, CDR1 is SGHRS and CDR2 is YFSETQ. V shed 5 bases and J shed 5 bases, with 16 bases lying between them. The CDR3 loop reads CASSNPSRRETQYF. CDR3 sequence (DNA): TGCGCCAGCAGTAATCCTAGCCGCCGGGAGACCCAGTACTTC.

CDR3 in DNA: TGTGCCAGCAGCTTGGTGGACAGGGCTAACTATGGCTACACCTTC. Protein: CASSLVDRANYGYTF. The chain links TRBV5-6 to TRBJ1-2; 8 bases align to TRBD1. Looked up from germline, CDR1 is SGHDT and CDR2 is YYEEEE. CDR3 size: 15 residues. V dropped 0 bases and J dropped 0; count of bases not matched to a gene: 1. The full variable domain, rest sourced from reference TRBV5-6 and TRBJ1-2, is DAGVTQSPTHLIKTRGQQVTLRCSPKSGHDTVSWYQQALGQGPQFIFQYYEEEERQRGNFPDRFSGHQFPNYSSELNVNALLLGDSALYLCASSLVDRANYGYTFGSGTRLTVV.

The CDR3 is CASTITWGTGDEQYF. CDR3 sequence (DNA): TGCGCCAGCACAATAACCTGGGGGACAGGAGACGAGCAGTACTTC. V usage is TRBV5-1 and J usage is TRBJ2-5; 8 bases line up with TRBD1. The J call may be in error: the DNA end matches TRBJ2-7 better. Per the germline V gene, CDR1 is SGHRS and CDR2 is YFSETQ. The CDR3 has 15 amino acids.

V is TRBV6-1 and J is TRBJ2-6; D gene unclear. The CDR3 length is 14 residues. Germline V lookup: CDR1 MNHNS, CDR2 SASEGT. Trimming shortened V by 3 bases and J by 2 bases, and 5 bases separated the two germline ends. CDR3 sequence: CASSEPAGANVLTF. CDR3 nucleotide sequence: TGTGCCAGCAGTGAGCCGGCTGGGGCCAACGTCCTGACTTTC.

The chain is built from TRBV19 and TRBJ2-7; D is undetermined. The CDR3 runs to 13 residues. V shed 6 bases and J shed 7 bases, with 16 bases lying between them. From germline, CDR1 is LNHDA and CDR2 SQIVND (reference sequence). CDR3 residues: CASSTTGLGEQYF. CDR3 nucleotides: TGTGCCAGTAGCACTACCGGGTTGGGTGAGCAGTACTTC.

The gene calls are TRBV2 and TRBJ1-2; a weak D match, TRBD1 (6 bases). Trimming pared 4 bases from V and 3 bases from J, leaving 15 bases between. The CDR3 is 15 residues long. Germline V lookup: CDR1 SNHLY, CDR2 FYNNEI. CDR3 sequence (DNA): TGTGCCAGCAGTGCTGATTCAGGGGCCGACTATGGCTACACCTTC. Amino acid sequence: CASSADSGADYGYTF.

The CDR3 region is CASRKDRGLNTEAFF. The CDR3 DNA follows: TGTGCCAGCAGAAAGGACAGGGGATTGAACACTGAAGCTTTCTTT. The V call is TRBV25-1, the J call TRBJ1-1; 9 bases match TRBD1. The trim removed 6 bases at V and 0 bases at J, leaving 5 bases unmatched. Per germline, CDR1 MGHDK and CDR2 SYGVNS. The CDR3 loop spans 15 amino acids.

A few counts support this clone. Here the CDR3 DNA reads TGCGCCAGCAGCAAACAGCCTTCCGGGGAGCTGTTTTTT. This encodes CASSKQPSGELFF. The chain couples TRBV4-1 to TRBJ2-2; no clear D gene. Germline V gene lookup returns CDR1 MGHRA and CDR2 YSYEKL. Trimming took 5 bases from V and 6 from J, leaving 10 bases between them. CDR3 length: 13 residues.

This clone has only a few counts. The chain links TRBV5-1 to TRBJ2-7, with TRBD2 matching over 10 bases. The CDR3 consists of 15 residues. The germline V gene encodes CDR1 SGHRS and CDR2 YFSETQ. V trimming: 4 bases; J trimming: 0 bases; junction bases outside the gene matches: 4. The CDR3 region is CASSRSGRSSYEQYF. The CDR3 bases are TGCGCCAGCAGCCGTAGCGGGAGGAGCTCCTACGAGCAGTACTTC.

V is TRBV6-6 and J is TRBJ2-7; 9 bases are shared with TRBD2. The CDR3 totals 14 residues. Losses at the gene ends were 4 bases for V and 4 bases for J; bases not matched to a gene: 5. Germline loops: CDR1 MNHNY, CDR2 SVGAGI (reference sequence). The CDR3 region has the DNA TGTGCCAGCAGTTTCGTAGCGGGAGTATACGAGCAGTACTTC. This codes for CASSFVAGVYEQYF.

The chain carries TRBV5-1 and TRBJ1-1; maybe TRBD1 (5 bases). Per germline, CDR1 SGHRS and CDR2 YFSETQ. The ends were cut back, 6 bases at V and 1 base at J, with 19 bases in the middle. This CDR3 is 16 amino acids long. The CDR3 DNA is TGCGCCAGCACACCTCTAAAGGGAAGGGGGAACACTGAAGCTTTCTTT. Translation gives CASTPLKGRGNTEAFF.

The gene calls are TRBV14 and TRBJ1-2; 8 bases match TRBD1. Germline-derived CDR1 and CDR2 are SGHDN and FVKESK. The CDR3 extends over 12 amino acids. V shed 8 bases and J 7 bases; nucleotides not matched to a gene: 6. DNA for the CDR3: TGTGCCAGCCGCAGGGGGCTTGGTGGCTACACCTTC. Translation: CASRRGLGGYTF. The full variable domain, with the rest looked up from reference TRBV14 and TRBJ1-2, is EAGVTQFPSHSVIEKGQTVTLRCDPISGHDNLYWYRRVMGKEIKFLLHFVKESKQDESGMPNNRFLAERTGGTYSTLKVQPAELEDSGVYFCASRRGLGGYTFGSGTRLTVV.

V usage is TRBV5-1 and J usage is TRBJ2-1, with 14 bases lining up with TRBD2. The CDR3 extends over 15 amino acids. Germline V gene data show CDR1 as SGHRS and CDR2 as YFSETQ. With 2 bases clipped from V and 9 bases from J, the junction kept 4 bases outside the gene matches. CDR3: CASSLTGTSGSEQFF. Written as DNA, the CDR3 is TGCGCCAGCAGCTTAACCGGGACTAGCGGGAGTGAGCAGTTCTTC.

In DNA, the CDR3 is TGTGCCAGCAGCAAATACACCGGGAATTCACCCCTCCACTTT. Translated: CASSKYTGNSPLHF. This chain uses TRBV7-9 with TRBJ1-6; D remains unclear. CDR3 size: 14 residues. Looked up from germline, CDR1 is SEHNR and CDR2 is FQNEAQ (reference sequence). Trimming stripped 5 bases from V and 7 bases from J, with 12 bases between.

Note on this clone: The junction and the germline gene differ at one end; a read error may be behind it. The chain recombines TRBV5-4 with TRBJ1-1, with D tentatively TRBD1 (5 bases). CDR3 length equals 14 residues. The V gene's germline CDR1 is SGHNT and CDR2 YYREEE (reference sequence). CDR3 nucleotide sequence: TGTGCCAGCAACTTGGGGCGGGCGAACACTGAAGCTTTCTTT. It specifies CASNLGRANTEAFF.